This T cell receptor (beta chain) originates from a study of cytomegalovirus exposure and HLA in healthy donors. Clones were sequenced by immunoSEQ multiplex PCR, and TCRdb holds only the in-frame ones, with some missing. The repertoire consists of some 120,000 clones, with over 65% occurring once and the leading ten covering roughly 2%. The donors were part of the 120-subject validation cohort, which stood apart from the roughly 700-subject first cohort. V was clipped by 5 bases and J by 5 bases; unmatched bases: 10. CDR3 length: 15 amino acids. The V gene's germline CDR1 is SGHTA and CDR2 FQGNSA. Remarks on this clone: Antigen unknown.

Broader study findings: Associated with cytomegalovirus, according to the listing, were 150 to 200 TCR beta chains. Per published reports, the classifier diagnosed cytomegalovirus status with high specificity and sensitivity. Most TCR sequences were uncommon, yet certain public TCRs appeared in many donors.

The chain has TRBV7-2 and TRBJ2-3; the match to TRBD1 covers 7 bases. Sequenced input: PBMCs. This clonotype was sampled from a woman aged 25 to 45 in good health and CMV-seronegative. The CDR3 DNA reads TGTGCCAGCAGCCCCCGGGACAGCTCGATAGATACGCAGTATTTT. This codes for CASSPRDSSIDTQYF.